This TCR beta chain was profiled in a study of shared clonotypes between healthy human individuals. Deep-level assay runs were performed. The authors split each subset's genomic DNA evenly across several immunoSEQ plates. Some 30,000 T cell genomes, or around 200 ng DNA, went into the sorted-subset replicate PCRs. Libraries were prepared by immunoSEQ multiplex PCR; TCRdb keeps only in-frame clonotypes and omits some of them. This sample has 2 million to 2.5 million clones; about 93% occur once, and the top ten carry 1.5% to 2%. V dropped 5 bases and J dropped 5; count of bases not matched to a gene: 8. CDR1 is GTSNPN and CDR2 is SVGIG in the germline V gene (reference sequence). The CDR3 spans 14 residues. CD45RO-negative cells were positively selected for CCR7, leaving out terminally differentiated effector memory CD45RA+ cells.

The TCR comes from a man between 18 and 35 years old in good health. Some clones in this sample may be carry-over from other donors' samples. This sequence joins TRBV30 and TRBJ1-4; 7 nucleotides align to TRBD1. Material for sequencing was naive CD8+ T cells from PBMCs. DNA of the CDR3: TGTGCCTGGTGCCGGGACAGCAAAAATGAAAAACTGTTTTTT. It is translated as CAWCRDSKNEKLFF.